These 13 T cell receptor beta chains came from one sample sequenced in a study of beta chain features in type 1 diabetes. Study-level results: Significant though moderate, a shortening of TCRB CDR3s appeared in all four CD4+ subsets of Type 1 diabetes patients.

Of the isolated RNA, all was reverse transcribed, and so the sequenced material was expressed TCRB transcripts. Measured with immunoSEQ multiplex PCR; TCRdb has only the in-frame clones, and not every one. This table holds over 150,000 clones, approximately 9% found once. Their recognized antigens are unknown. The sample consisted of central memory CD4+ T cells from blood. The source of these receptors is a woman between 18 and 30 years old with type 1 diabetes.

The chain couples TRBV2 to TRBJ1-5; 7 nucleotides line up with TRBD1. CDR3 size: 14 residues. Trimming at V came to 6 bases and at J to 6 bases, leaving 8 bases not matched to a gene. In germline, CDR1 is SNHLY, CDR2 FYNNEI. Written as DNA, the CDR3 is TGTGCCAGCAGGAATCGGGAGGGGGCTCAGCCCCAGCATTTT. Translation gives CASRNREGAQPQHF. The whole variable domain, remainder taken from reference TRBV2 and TRBJ1-5, is EPEVTQTPSHQVTQMGQEVILRCVPISNHLYFYWYRQILGQKVEFLVSFYNNEISEKSEIFDDQFSVERPDGSNFTLKIRSTKLEDSAMYFCASRNREGAQPQHFGDGTRLSIL.

The sample holds a few counts of this clone. The rearrangement uses TRBV11-3 and TRBJ2-1; tentative D call: TRBD2 (5 bases). V was trimmed by 3 bases and J by 7 bases, leaving 13 bases between them. The length of the CDR3 is 14 residues. The germline V gene encodes CDR1 SGHNT and CDR2 YENEEA. CDR3 protein: CASSFGSDGNEQFF. In DNA form, the CDR3 reads TGTGCCAGCAGCTTTGGGAGTGATGGGAATGAGCAGTTCTTC.

The sample holds a few counts of this clone. The chain carries TRBV28 and TRBJ2-7, with D perhaps matching TRBD1 (5 bases). Germline V gene data show CDR1 as MDHEN and CDR2 as SYDVKM. The CDR3 loop spans 15 amino acids. Trimming cost V 5 bases and J 2 bases, with 16 bases left between them. The CDR3: CASSSTGFATYEQYF. The CDR3 coding sequence is TGTGCCAGCAGTAGCACAGGATTTGCCACCTACGAGCAGTACTTC. The entire variable domain, with the rest obtained from reference TRBV28 and TRBJ2-7, is as follows: DVKVTQSSRYLVKRTGEKVFLECVQDMDHENMFWYRQDPGLGLRLIYFSYDVKMKEKGDIPEGYSVSREKKERFSLILESASTNQTSMYLCASSSTGFATYEQYFGPGTRLTVT.

This clone was picked up a small number of times. The V and J genes are TRBV7-2 and TRBJ2-3; 7 bases are a match to TRBD2. Trimming removed 4 bases from V and 3 bases from J; junction bases left unmatched: 7. Germline V lookup: CDR1 SGHTA, CDR2 FQGNSA. This CDR3 has 15 amino acids. The CDR3 DNA is TGTGCCAGCAGCTCCCGGACTAGTCGGACAGATACGCAGTATTTT. Its translation is CASSSRTSRTDTQYF.

This clone turned up a few times. This chain uses TRBV15 with TRBJ2-7; the match to TRBD2 covers 8 bases. V gave up 2 bases and J gave up 5 bases; unmatched junction bases: 5. The germline gives CDR1 LNHNV, CDR2 YYDKDF (reference sequence). The CDR3 is 14 amino acids. The CDR3 spells CATSRYRTSHEQYF. Here the CDR3 DNA reads TGTGCCACCAGCAGATACAGGACTAGCCACGAGCAGTACTTC.

There are a few counts of this clone. V is TRBV14 and J is TRBJ2-1; 10 bases map to TRBD1. The CDR3 length is 19 residues. V dropped 0 bases and J dropped 12; count of bases not matched to a gene: 20. Looked up from germline, CDR1 is SGHDN and CDR2 is FVKESK. The CDR3 protein is CASSQDIAVGGQGSYGQFF. The CDR3 DNA reads as TGTGCCAGCAGCCAAGATATTGCGGTGGGGGGACAGGGGAGTTACGGGCAGTTCTTC. Filled out from reference TRBV14 and TRBJ2-1, the complete variable domain reads EAGVTQFPSHSVIEKGQTVTLRCDPISGHDNLYWYRRVMGKEIKFLLHFVKESKQDESGMPNNRFLAERTGGTYSTLKVQPAELEDSGVYFCASSQDIAVGGQGSYGQFFGPGTRLTVL.

The chain links TRBV9 to TRBJ1-3; 9 bases agree with TRBD1. The V segment lost 3 bases and the J segment 4 bases; nucleotides outside the gene matches: 5. CDR3 length equals 15 residues. Per germline, CDR1 SGDLS and CDR2 YYNGEE. CDR3 in DNA: TGTGCCAGCAGCGGGGGACAGGGAGGCGGAAACACCATATATTTT. Its translation is CASSGGQGGGNTIYF.

There are a few counts of this clone. Here the CDR3 reads CASSQDLNTGELFF. Written as DNA, the CDR3 is TGTGCCAGCAGTCAAGACTTGAACACCGGGGAGCTGTTTTTT. J is TRBJ2-2 and V is TRBV5-6; no definite D call. Germline V gene sequence: CDR1 SGHDT, CDR2 YYEEEE. The CDR3 extends over 14 amino acids. V lost 5 bases, J lost 1 base, and 9 bases lay in between.

This clone was found a few times. The chain couples TRBV5-1 to TRBJ1-3, with 8 bases identical to TRBD1. Germline-derived CDR1 and CDR2 are SGHRS and YFSETQ. The CDR3 extends over 15 amino acids. With V trimmed by 4 bases and J by 3 bases, 6 bases remained unmatched. In DNA, the CDR3 is TGCGCCAGCAGCCCAGGGACAGGAGGTGGAAACACCATATATTTT. It is translated as CASSPGTGGGNTIYF.

The rearrangement links TRBV7-2 to TRBJ2-7; 8 bases map to TRBD2. Trimming took 5 bases from V and 7 from J; bases not matched to a gene: 13. Germline V gene data show CDR1 as SGHTA and CDR2 as FQGNSA. This CDR3 contains 15 residues. CDR3 DNA sequence: TGTGCCAGCAGCCCCCCGGATAGCGGGGTTCGAGAGCAGTACTTC. Protein: CASSPPDSGVREQYF.

This clone was counted only a few times. The chain uses TRBV7-3 and TRBJ2-1, with TRBD2 identical over 9 bases. Trimming at V came to 1 base and at J to 2 bases, leaving 6 bases not matched to a gene. The CDR3 extends over 17 amino acids. Germline CDR1 SGHTA, CDR2 FQGTGA. The CDR3 spells CASSLSASGIPYNEQFF. As DNA, the CDR3 is TGTGCCAGCAGCTTAAGCGCTAGCGGGATTCCCTACAATGAGCAGTTCTTC. The complete variable domain, with remaining parts taken from reference TRBV7-3 and TRBJ2-1, reads GAGVSQTPSNKVTEKGKYVELRCDPISGHTALYWYRQSLGQGPEFLIYFQGTGAADDSGLPNDRFFAVRPEGSVSTLKIQRTERGDSAVYLCASSLSASGIPYNEQFFGPGTRLTVL.

The genes are TRBV7-2 and TRBJ1-5; possibly TRBD1 for D (6 bases). The V and J ends lost 5 bases and 0 bases respectively, with 11 bases between them. The CDR3 has 15 residues. Germline values: CDR1 SGHTA, CDR2 FQGNSA. The CDR3 reads CASSRTDTSNQPQHF. In nucleotides, the CDR3 is TGTGCCAGCAGCCGGACAGACACTAGCAATCAGCCCCAGCATTTT.

V usage is TRBV4-3 and J usage is TRBJ1-3, with 8 nucleotides matching TRBD1. CDR1 LGHNA and CDR2 YSLEER come from the germline V gene. CDR3 length equals 17 residues. V lost 0 bases, J lost 5 bases, and 9 bases stayed unmatched. CDR3 DNA: TGCGCCAGCAGCCAAGATTTGGCAGGGGGCGGGAGAAACACCATATATTTT. This encodes CASSQDLAGGGRNTIYF.